This TCR beta chain appears in the sequencing data of a study of PD-1 blockade in classical Hodgkin lymphoma. This clone was seen a few times. Relapse after autologous stem cell transplantation occurred in every patient, and brentuximab vedotin exposure varied. With 5 bases clipped from V and 0 bases from J, the junction kept 4 bases outside the gene matches. This CDR3 contains 17 residues. The germline V gene encodes CDR1 SGDLS and CDR2 YYNGEE. Assay: immunoSEQ multiplex PCR; the TCRdb copy retains only in-frame clones and omits some. In the table there are roughly 25,000 clones, approximately 67% of which are singletons.

The V and J genes are TRBV9 and TRBJ2-3; TRBD2 matches 15 bases. The sequence derives from a human donor with classical Hodgkin lymphoma. The specimen was peripheral blood mononuclear cells (PBMCs), collected before the second cycle of nivolumab. The CDR3 region has the DNA TGTGCCAGCAGGCGGACTAGCGGGAGGGAAAGCACAGATACGCAGTATTTT. Protein sequence: CASRRTSGRESTDTQYF.